This T cell receptor (beta chain) originates from a study of blood T cell repertoires in COVID-19. Study-wide background: COVID-19 samples collected from the United States, Italy and Spain covered acute and convalescent phases. T cells, B-cell-depleted T cells, or PBMCs supplied cDNA or gDNA.

The CDR3 is 15 residues long. Trimming shortened V by 6 bases and J by 1 base, and 13 bases separated the two germline ends. CDR1 MNHEY and CDR2 SMNVEV come from the germline V gene (reference sequence). Study processing details: Scientists estimated how many nucleated cells there were by amplifying reference gene primers. Using immunoSEQ multiplex PCR, the repertoire was profiled, and TCRdb retains in-frame clones only, with some absent. Clone size and the V and J calls come from that table; the DNA yielded D and trimming. Counted here are fewer than 200,000 clones, 88% occurring once; the ten biggest clones make up roughly 24%.

Sequenced material: peripheral blood. The J gene is TRBJ1-5, the V gene TRBV27; weak D call: TRBD1 (5 bases). The TCR comes from a man aged 60 to 75 with acute or convalescent COVID-19. The CDR3 sequence is CASRGSGGSNQPQHF. The CDR3 DNA reads as TGTGCCAGCAGGGGAAGCGGGGGAAGCAATCAGCCCCAGCATTTT.